A selection of T cell receptor beta chains follows, all from one sample in a study of blood T cell repertoires in COVID-19. The method was immunoSEQ multiplex PCR; TCRdb's version includes in-frame clones alone and lacks a portion of them. This table holds 140,000 or so clones, 60% to 85% found once. Sequenced sample: peripheral blood. Every receptor here comes from a man aged 45 to 65 with acute or convalescent COVID-19. Each CDR3 is given with its conserved first and last residue. Fields, in order: clone size, V gene, D gene, J gene, CDR3 protein, CDR3 DNA. The D gene is left open where the match is weak. Clone size appears in some rows only: once, few, many, or a class for an expanded clone.

abundance: -; v_gene: TRBV19; d_gene: -; j_gene: TRBJ2-1; CDR3aa: CASSISRTVSNEQFF; CDR3nt: TGTGCCAGTAGTATATCCCGGACAGTAAGCAATGAGCAGTTCTTC
abundance: -; v_gene: TRBV10-3; d_gene: -; j_gene: TRBJ1-2; CDR3aa: CAISAQENYGYTF; CDR3nt: TGTGCCATCAGTGCCCAGGAAAACTATGGCTACACCTTC
abundance: -; v_gene: TRBV11-3; d_gene: -; j_gene: TRBJ2-1; CDR3aa: CASSLVLKGQQFF; CDR3nt: TGTGCCAGCAGCTTAGTACTTAAGGGACAACAGTTCTTC
abundance: -; v_gene: TRBV5-1; d_gene: -; j_gene: TRBJ1-1; CDR3aa: CASSLRQVNTEAFF; CDR3nt: TGCGCCAGCAGCCTCAGACAGGTTAACACTGAAGCTTTCTTT
abundance: -; v_gene: TRBV6-5; d_gene: -; j_gene: TRBJ1-6; CDR3aa: CASRITGQNSPLHF; CDR3nt: TGTGCCAGCAGAATAACAGGGCAAAATTCACCCCTCCACTTT
abundance: -; v_gene: TRBV27; d_gene: -; j_gene: TRBJ1-1; CDR3aa: CASSLQGNTEAFF; CDR3nt: TGTGCCAGCAGTTTACAGGGGAACACTGAAGCTTTCTTT
abundance: -; v_gene: TRBV11-3; d_gene: -; j_gene: TRBJ2-1; CDR3aa: CASSLGAGRLNEQFF; CDR3nt: TGTGCCAGCAGCTTAGGTGCGGGTCGGCTTAATGAGCAGTTCTTC
abundance: -; v_gene: TRBV5-1; d_gene: -; j_gene: TRBJ2-2; CDR3aa: CASSEQGPTGELFF; CDR3nt: TGCGCCAGCAGCGAACAGGGACCCACCGGGGAGCTGTTTTTT
abundance: -; v_gene: TRBV6-5; d_gene: TRBD2; j_gene: TRBJ2-7; CDR3aa: CASSRTSGARYEQYF; CDR3nt: TGTGCCAGCAGTCGGACTAGCGGGGCGAGGTACGAGCAGTACTTC
abundance: -; v_gene: TRBV18; d_gene: -; j_gene: TRBJ1-2; CDR3aa: CASSVGPDYGYTF; CDR3nt: TGTGCCAGCTCAGTGGGGCCCGACTATGGCTACACCTTC
abundance: -; v_gene: TRBV10-3; d_gene: -; j_gene: TRBJ2-3; CDR3aa: CATLTGGTDTQYF; CDR3nt: TGTGCCACGCTTACCGGGGGAACAGATACGCAGTATTTT
abundance: once; v_gene: TRBV27; d_gene: TRBD1; j_gene: TRBJ1-1; CDR3aa: CASSLGQGASVWSEAFF; CDR3nt: TGTGCCAGCAGTCTCGGACAGGGGGCCTCGGTATGGTCTGAAGCTTTCTTT
abundance: -; v_gene: TRBV28; d_gene: -; j_gene: TRBJ1-1; CDR3aa: CASSFGGRTEAFF; CDR3nt: TGTGCCAGCAGTTTTGGGGGGAGGACTGAAGCTTTCTTT
abundance: -; v_gene: TRBV11-3; d_gene: -; j_gene: TRBJ2-3; CDR3aa: CASSRENTDTQYF; CDR3nt: TGTGCCAGCAGCCGGGAAAACACAGATACGCAGTATTTT
abundance: few; v_gene: TRBV24-1; d_gene: -; j_gene: TRBJ1-5; CDR3aa: CATSDYGTDQPQHF; CDR3nt: TGTGCCACCAGTGATTATGGCACAGATCAGCCCCAGCATTTT
abundance: once; v_gene: TRBV7-9; d_gene: TRBD1; j_gene: TRBJ2-3; CDR3aa: CASSWGQGDGDTQYF; CDR3nt: TGTGCCAGCAGCTGGGGACAGGGGGATGGGGATACGCAGTATTTT
abundance: -; v_gene: TRBV3-1/TRBV3-2; d_gene: -; j_gene: TRBJ1-2; CDR3aa: CASSQGAWDNYGYTF; CDR3nt: TGTGCCAGCAGCCAGGGGGCCTGGGATAACTATGGCTACACCTTC
abundance: -; v_gene: TRBV5-1; d_gene: -; j_gene: TRBJ1-1; CDR3aa: CASSPHTENTEAFF; CDR3nt: TGCGCCAGCAGCCCACATACAGAGAACACTGAAGCTTTCTTT
abundance: many; v_gene: TRBV5-6; d_gene: TRBD1; j_gene: TRBJ2-1; CDR3aa: CASSWTGATSYNEQFF; CDR3nt: TGTGCCAGCAGCTGGACAGGGGCCACCTCCTACAATGAGCAGTTCTTC
abundance: -; v_gene: TRBV5-4; d_gene: TRBD1; j_gene: TRBJ2-5; CDR3aa: CASSLGSGQGAETQYF; CDR3nt: TGTGCCAGCAGCTTGGGATCCGGACAGGGCGCCGAGACCCAGTACTTC
abundance: -; v_gene: TRBV19; d_gene: TRBD2; j_gene: TRBJ2-7; CDR3aa: CASSQRTSGGAYEQYF; CDR3nt: TGTGCCAGTAGTCAAAGGACTAGCGGGGGGGCCTACGAGCAGTACTTC
abundance: -; v_gene: TRBV5-1; d_gene: -; j_gene: TRBJ2-1; CDR3aa: CASSLTGSYNEQFF; CDR3nt: TGCGCCAGCAGCTTGACAGGGTCCTACAATGAGCAGTTCTTC
abundance: -; v_gene: TRBV6-5; d_gene: -; j_gene: TRBJ1-6; CDR3aa: CASSFREDSPLHF; CDR3nt: TGTGCCAGCAGTTTCAGGGAGGATTCACCCCTCCACTTT